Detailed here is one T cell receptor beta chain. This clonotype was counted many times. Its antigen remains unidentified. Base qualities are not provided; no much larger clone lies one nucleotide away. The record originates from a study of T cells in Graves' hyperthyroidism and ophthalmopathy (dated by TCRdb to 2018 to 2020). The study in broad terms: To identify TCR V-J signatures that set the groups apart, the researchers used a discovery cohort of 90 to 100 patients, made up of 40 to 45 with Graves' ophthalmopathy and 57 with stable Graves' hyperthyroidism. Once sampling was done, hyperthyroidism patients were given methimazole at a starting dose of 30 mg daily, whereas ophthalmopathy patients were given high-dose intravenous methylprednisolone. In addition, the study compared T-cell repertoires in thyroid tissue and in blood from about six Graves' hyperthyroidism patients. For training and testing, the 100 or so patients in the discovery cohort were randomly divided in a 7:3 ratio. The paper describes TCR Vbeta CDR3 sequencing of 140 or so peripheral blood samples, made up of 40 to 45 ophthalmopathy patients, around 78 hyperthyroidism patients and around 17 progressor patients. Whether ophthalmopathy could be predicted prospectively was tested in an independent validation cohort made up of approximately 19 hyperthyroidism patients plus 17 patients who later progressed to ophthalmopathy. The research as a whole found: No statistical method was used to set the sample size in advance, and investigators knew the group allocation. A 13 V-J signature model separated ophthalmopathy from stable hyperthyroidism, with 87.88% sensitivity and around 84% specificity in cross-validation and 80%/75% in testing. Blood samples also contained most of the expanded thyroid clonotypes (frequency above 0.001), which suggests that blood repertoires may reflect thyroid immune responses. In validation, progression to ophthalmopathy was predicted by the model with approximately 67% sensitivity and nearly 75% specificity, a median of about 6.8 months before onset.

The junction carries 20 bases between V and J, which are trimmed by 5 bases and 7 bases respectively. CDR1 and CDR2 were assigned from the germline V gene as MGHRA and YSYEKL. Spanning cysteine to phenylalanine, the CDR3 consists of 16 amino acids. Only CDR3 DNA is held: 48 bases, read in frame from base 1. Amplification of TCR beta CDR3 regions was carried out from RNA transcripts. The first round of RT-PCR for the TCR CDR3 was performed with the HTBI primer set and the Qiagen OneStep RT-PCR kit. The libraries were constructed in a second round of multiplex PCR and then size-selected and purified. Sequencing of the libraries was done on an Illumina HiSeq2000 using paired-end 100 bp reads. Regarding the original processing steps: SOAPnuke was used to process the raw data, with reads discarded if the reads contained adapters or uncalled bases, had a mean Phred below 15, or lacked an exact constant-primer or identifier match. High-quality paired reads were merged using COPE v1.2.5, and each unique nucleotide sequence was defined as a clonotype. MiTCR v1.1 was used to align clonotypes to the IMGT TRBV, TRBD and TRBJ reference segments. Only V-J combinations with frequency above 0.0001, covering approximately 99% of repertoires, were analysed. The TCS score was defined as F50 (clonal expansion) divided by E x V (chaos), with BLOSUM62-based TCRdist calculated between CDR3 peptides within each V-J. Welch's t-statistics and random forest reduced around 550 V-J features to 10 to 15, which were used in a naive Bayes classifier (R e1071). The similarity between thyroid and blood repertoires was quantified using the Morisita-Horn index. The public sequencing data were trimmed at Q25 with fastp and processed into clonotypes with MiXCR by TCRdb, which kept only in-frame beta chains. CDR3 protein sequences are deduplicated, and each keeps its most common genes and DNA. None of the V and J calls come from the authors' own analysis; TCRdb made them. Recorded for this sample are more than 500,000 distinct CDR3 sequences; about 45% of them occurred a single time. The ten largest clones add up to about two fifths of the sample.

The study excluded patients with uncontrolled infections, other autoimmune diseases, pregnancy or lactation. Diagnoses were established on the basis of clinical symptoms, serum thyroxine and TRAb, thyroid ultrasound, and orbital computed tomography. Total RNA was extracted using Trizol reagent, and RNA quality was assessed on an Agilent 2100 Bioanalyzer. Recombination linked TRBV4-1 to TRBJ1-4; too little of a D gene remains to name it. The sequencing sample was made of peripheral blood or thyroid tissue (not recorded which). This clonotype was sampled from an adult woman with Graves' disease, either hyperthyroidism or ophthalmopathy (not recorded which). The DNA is TGCGCCAGCAGCAACCCCGCCCGGGGAGGTGGTGAAAAACTGTTTTTT. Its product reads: CASSNPARGGGEKLFF.